What follows are 2 T cell receptor beta chains derived from one specimen sequenced in a study of metastatic and nonmetastatic thyroid tumors. TCRdb re-analyzed the PCR reads through MiXCR. The sample yields about 14,000 clones, less than 15% seen once. All patients were untreated before thyroid surgery. Sequencing was done on a sample of blood. The receptor source for this set is a female donor with papillary thyroid cancer or a benign thyroid nodule (not recorded which). Some clones in this sample may be carry-over from other donors' samples.

In this sample, this clone turned up many times. Possible read error: a much larger clone is one base away. Other DNA sequences in this specimen translate into the identical CDR3. The chain couples TRBV5-1 to TRBJ2-6; tentative D call: TRBD1 (5 bases). Germline CDR1 is SGHRS and CDR2 is YFSETQ. This CDR3 is built from 17 residues. The CDR3, as DNA: TGCGCCAGCAGCTTGGATCCCGAGAGCTCTGGGGCCAACGTCTTGACTTTC. Encoded protein: CASSLDPESSGANVLTF.

This clone was seen at least ten times. The chain employs TRBV14 and TRBJ2-3; 8 positions match TRBD2. The CDR3 contains 18 residues. The V gene end was trimmed by 1 base and the J gene end by 0 bases; junction bases not matched to a gene: 9. Germline CDR1 SGHDN, CDR2 FVKESK. The CDR3 DNA is TGTGCCAGCAGCCAAGCCCAACTAGCGGCCATTAGCACAGATACGCAGTATTTT. Amino acids: CASSQAQLAAISTDTQYF. Looking up the rest from reference TRBV14 and TRBJ2-3 gives the full variable domain: EAGVTQFPSHSVIEKGQTVTLRCDPISGHDNLYWYRRVMGKEIKFLLHFVKESKQDESGMPNNRFLAERTGGTYSTLKVQPAELEDSGVYFCASSQAQLAAISTDTQYFGPGTRLTVL.